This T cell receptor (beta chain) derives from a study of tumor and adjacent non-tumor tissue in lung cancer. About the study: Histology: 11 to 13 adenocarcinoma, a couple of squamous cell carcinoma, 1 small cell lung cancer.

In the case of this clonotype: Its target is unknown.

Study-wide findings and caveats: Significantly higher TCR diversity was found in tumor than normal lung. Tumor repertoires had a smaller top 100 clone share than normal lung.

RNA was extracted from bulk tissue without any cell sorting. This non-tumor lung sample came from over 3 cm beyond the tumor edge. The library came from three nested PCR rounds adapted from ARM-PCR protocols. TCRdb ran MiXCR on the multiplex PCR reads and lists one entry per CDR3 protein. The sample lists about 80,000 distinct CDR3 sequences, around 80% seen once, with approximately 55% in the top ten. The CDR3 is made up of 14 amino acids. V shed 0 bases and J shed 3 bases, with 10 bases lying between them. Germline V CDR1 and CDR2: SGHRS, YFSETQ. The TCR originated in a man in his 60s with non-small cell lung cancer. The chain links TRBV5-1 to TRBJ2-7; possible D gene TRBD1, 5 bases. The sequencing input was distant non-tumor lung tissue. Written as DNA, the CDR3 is TGCGCCAGCAGCTTGGAGGCAGGGCACTACGAGCAGTACTTC. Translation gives CASSLEAGHYEQYF.